The rows below give T cell receptor beta chains drawn from one sample of a study of shared clonotypes between healthy human individuals. Clones were read by immunoSEQ multiplex PCR, and TCRdb kept only the in-frame ones, dropping some. The sample yields about 1.1 million clones, 75% to 85% seen once. Specimen: memory CD4+ T cells from PBMCs. The receptors stem from a man aged 18 to 29 in good health. Some clones in this sample may be carry-over from other donors' samples. Both conserved end residues are part of each CDR3. The D gene is left open where the match is weak. Some rows mark clone size as missing; the rest say once, few, many or name a class of expanded clone.

>TRBV6-1|NA|NA|TRBJ1-1
CASSENPNTEAFF
TGTGCCAGCAGTGAAAACCCAAACACTGAAGCTTTCTTT
>TRBV11-1|NA|NA|TRBJ2-2
CASSTGTDNTGELFF
TGTGCCAGCAGCACCGGGACGGACAACACCGGGGAGCTGTTTTTT
>TRBV4-3|NA|few|TRBJ1-5
CASSQDRGQPQHF
TGCGCCAGCAGCCAAGATCGGGGTCAGCCCCAGCATTTT
>TRBV7-2|NA|NA|TRBJ2-3
CASSFPSSDTQYF
TGTGCCAGCAGCTTCCCGTCGTCAGATACGCAGTATTTT
>TRBV28|TRBD1|NA|TRBJ1-3
CASRLPGGESSGNTIYF
TGTGCCAGCAGACTACCAGGGGGCGAGAGCTCTGGAAACACCATATATTTT
>TRBV7-2|NA|NA|TRBJ1-1
CASSLTEGAGTEAFF
TGTGCCAGCAGCTTAACCGAGGGCGCGGGCACTGAAGCTTTCTTT
>TRBV7-9|NA|NA|TRBJ1-1
CASSPLPRERANTEAFF
TGTGCCAGCAGCCCTTTGCCCAGGGAACGGGCGAACACTGAAGCTTTCTTT
>TRBV29-1|NA|NA|TRBJ2-7
CSGGTHEQYF
TGCAGCGGTGGGACCCACGAGCAGTACTTC
>TRBV11-2|NA|NA|TRBJ2-7
CASSHRDIPYEQYF
TGTGCCAGCAGCCATCGGGACATACCCTACGAGCAGTACTTC
>TRBV5-1|TRBD1|NA|TRBJ2-7
CASSSTDRQSYEQYF
TGCGCCAGCAGCTCGACGGACAGGCAGTCCTACGAGCAGTACTTC
>TRBV7-2|TRBD2|NA|TRBJ2-7
CASSLASGSFYEQYF
TGTGCCAGCAGCTTGGCCAGCGGGAGTTTCTACGAGCAGTACTTC
>TRBV5-4|TRBD1|NA|TRBJ2-7
CASSGGAGTGYEQYF
TGTGCCAGCAGCGGAGGCGCCGGGACAGGCTACGAGCAGTACTTC
>TRBV28|NA|NA|TRBJ2-1
CASGIGGYNYNEQFF
TGTGCCAGCGGAATAGGGGGATACAACTACAATGAGCAGTTCTTC
>TRBV5-4|NA|NA|TRBJ1-2
CASSLPGAGYGYTF
TGTGCCAGCAGCTTGCCCGGGGCCGGCTATGGCTACACCTTC
>TRBV18|TRBD1|once|TRBJ1-1
CASSPPSGGTEAFF
TGTGCCAGCTCACCACCTTCAGGGGGCACTGAAGCTTTCTTT
>TRBV28|NA|NA|TRBJ2-3
CASSFGPGADTQYF
TGTGCCAGCAGTTTCGGCCCGGGAGCGGATACGCAGTATTTT
>TRBV5-1|TRBD2|NA|TRBJ2-7
CASRTSGTYEQYF
TGCGCCAGCCGGACTAGCGGGACCTACGAGCAGTACTTC
>TRBV30|NA|NA|TRBJ1-5
CASSSASNQPQHF
TGTGCCAGCAGTTCGGCTAGCAATCAGCCCCAGCATTTT
>TRBV18|TRBD1|NA|TRBJ1-1
CASSPSGTGNTEAFF
TGTGCCAGCTCACCATCCGGGACAGGGAACACTGAAGCTTTCTTT
>TRBV14|TRBD2|once|TRBJ2-3
CASSPTSGTGTDTQYF
TGTGCCAGCAGTCCAACTAGCGGGACAGGCACAGATACGCAGTATTTT
>TRBV4-3|NA|NA|TRBJ1-5
CASSQVWGGGNQPQHF
TGCGCCAGCAGCCAAGTTTGGGGAGGGGGCAATCAGCCCCAGCATTTT
>TRBV5-1|TRBD2|NA|TRBJ2-3
CASSLAGGPTDTQYF
TGCGCCAGCAGTTTAGCGGGAGGGCCCACAGATACGCAGTATTTT
>TRBV4-1|TRBD2|NA|TRBJ2-3
CASSLTSGSVADTQYF
TGCGCCAGCAGCCTAACTAGCGGGAGTGTTGCAGATACGCAGTATTTT
>TRBV9|TRBD2|NA|TRBJ2-2
CASSSRLTAAGGFGAGELFF
TGTGCCAGCAGCTCCCGACTTACAGCAGCGGGAGGTTTTGGTGCCGGGGAGCTGTTTTTT
>TRBV15|NA|NA|TRBJ1-2
CATSRDQGTARGYTF
TGTGCCACCAGCAGAGATCAGGGGACCGCGAGGGGCTACACCTTC
>TRBV15|NA|NA|TRBJ1-2
CATSREPRSYGYTF
TGTGCCACCAGCAGAGAGCCGCGAAGTTATGGCTACACCTTC
>TRBV7-3|TRBD2|NA|TRBJ2-1
CASSARRTSGFNEQFF
TGTGCCAGCAGCGCACGTAGGACTAGCGGATTCAATGAGCAGTTCTTC
>TRBV5-6|NA|once|TRBJ2-5
CASSLGQGLPQETQYF
TGTGCCAGCAGCTTGGGGCAGGGCCTCCCCCAAGAGACCCAGTACTTC
>TRBV29-1|NA|NA|TRBJ2-7
CSVRPNAVRSYEQYF
TGCAGCGTACGACCTAACGCCGTCCGCTCCTACGAGCAGTACTTC
>TRBV29-1|NA|NA|TRBJ2-1
CSVDTLSSYNEQFF
TGCAGCGTTGACACTTTGAGCTCCTACAATGAGCAGTTCTTC
>TRBV7-2|TRBD2|NA|TRBJ2-3
CASSLQTSGGRDTQYF
TGTGCCAGCAGCTTACAGACTAGCGGGGGAAGGGATACGCAGTATTTT
>TRBV27|TRBD1|NA|TRBJ1-4
CASSKQGAVVEKLFF
TGTGCCAGCAGTAAACAGGGGGCGGTGGTTGAAAAACTGTTTTTT
>TRBV27|TRBD1|NA|TRBJ2-1
CASSIRPGQGYNEQFF
TGTGCCAGCAGTATAAGACCGGGACAGGGTTACAATGAGCAGTTCTTC
>TRBV9|NA|NA|TRBJ2-1
CASSPTDSRNINEQFF
TGTGCCAGCAGCCCCACAGATAGCCGGAACATCAATGAGCAGTTCTTC
>TRBV11-2|TRBD2|NA|TRBJ2-3
CASSPLAGSSTDTQYF
TGTGCCAGCAGCCCACTAGCGGGATCAAGCACAGATACGCAGTATTTT
>TRBV28|NA|NA|TRBJ1-3
CASSGGGMVNTIYF
TGTGCCAGCAGTGGGGGAGGGATGGTCAACACCATATATTTT
>TRBV5-1|NA|NA|TRBJ2-2
CASSLEGVGGELFF
TGCGCCAGCAGCTTAGAGGGGGTCGGCGGGGAGCTGTTTTTT
>TRBV11-2|TRBD2|NA|TRBJ2-7
CASSLGGSGGFYEQYF
TGTGCCAGCAGCTTAGGAGGTAGCGGGGGATTCTACGAGCAGTACTTC
>TRBV28|TRBD1|NA|TRBJ1-2
CASSFGQGVYGYTF
TGTGCCAGCAGTTTCGGTCAGGGGGTATATGGCTACACCTTC
>TRBV18|TRBD2|NA|TRBJ2-2
CASSPLPRESRTGELFF
TGTGCCAGCTCACCCTTACCGCGGGAGAGCAGGACCGGGGAGCTGTTTTTT
>TRBV30|NA|NA|TRBJ2-7
CAWTPGYEQYF
TGTGCCTGGACTCCGGGATACGAGCAGTACTTC
>TRBV7-2|TRBD2|NA|TRBJ2-2
CASSWTSGRGTGELFF
TGTGCCAGCAGCTGGACTAGCGGGAGAGGAACCGGGGAGCTGTTTTTT
>TRBV5-8|NA|NA|TRBJ1-5
CASSPGGTGQPQHF
TGTGCCAGCAGCCCTGGGGGGACTGGTCAGCCCCAGCATTTT
>TRBV5-1|NA|NA|TRBJ2-1
CASSPSGRTYNEQFF
TGCGCCAGCAGCCCTAGTGGGAGGACCTACAATGAGCAGTTCTTC
>TRBV28|TRBD2|NA|TRBJ2-5
CASSLSGAETQYF
TGTGCCAGCAGCCTGAGCGGGGCGGAGACCCAGTACTTC
>TRBV14|NA|NA|TRBJ2-7
CASSQASRRVEQYF
TGTGCCAGCAGCCAAGCCTCAAGACGTGTCGAGCAGTACTTC
>TRBV6-5|TRBD1|NA|TRBJ2-1
CASSYQGAGNNEQFF
TGTGCCAGCAGTTACCAGGGGGCGGGGAACAATGAGCAGTTCTTC
>TRBV28|TRBD2|once|TRBJ2-5
CASSSRPGTRGARGTQYF
TGTGCCAGCAGCTCACGACCCGGGACTAGGGGGGCTCGCGGGACCCAGTACTTC
>TRBV6-1|NA|NA|TRBJ2-7
CASSEAWVSYEQYF
TGTGCCAGCAGTGAAGCATGGGTGTCCTACGAGCAGTACTTC
>TRBV25-1|TRBD1|NA|TRBJ1-6
CASSNPGQGGSPLHF
TGTGCCAGCAGTAATCCGGGACAGGGTGGTTCACCCCTCCACTTT